This T cell receptor beta chain was obtained from a study of control samples from healthy donors and cancer patients. The CDR3 consists of 13 residues. With 1 base removed from V and 3 bases from J, the gap between germline ends came to 4 bases. CDR1 is SGHVS, CDR2 FQNEAQ, per germline. Sequencing used immunoSEQ multiplex PCR; TCRdb keeps in-frame clones, though not all of them. The top ten hold approximately 2% of the sample, which has over 150,000 clones, approximately 91% seen once. Specimen: blood. The rearrangement uses TRBV7-8 and TRBJ1-5; D remains ambiguous. This clonotype was sampled from a woman aged 40 to 55 in good health. The CDR3 region has the DNA TGTGCCAGCAGCTTAGTCTTCAATCAGCCCCAGCATTTT. Translating it yields CASSLVFNQPQHF.